The TCR beta chain under discussion was sequenced for a study of blood T cell repertoires in COVID-19. Whole-study context: Sources were T cells, B-cell-depleted T cells, or PBMCs; the material itself was cDNA or gDNA.

This clone was observed a handful of times. TCRdb's table, derived via immunoSEQ multiplex PCR, lists solely in-frame clones and lacks some. The table has tens of thousands of clones, 80% to 90% seen once. Trimming stripped 6 bases from V and 1 base from J, with 7 bases between. The CDR3 consists of 13 residues. The chain recombines TRBV12-3 or TRBV12-4 with TRBJ1-5; D is undetermined. The sequence came from a woman in her forties or fifties with acute or convalescent COVID-19. The sequencing input was peripheral blood. The CDR3 is CASRFQSNQPQHF. CDR3 nucleotide sequence: TGTGCCAGCAGATTCCAGAGCAATCAGCCCCAGCATTTT.